These 10 T cell receptor beta chains share one sample of origin, sequenced in a study of shared clonotypes between healthy human individuals. TCRdb's copy holds only in-frame clones and misses some; the assay was immunoSEQ multiplex PCR. The profile shows 500,000 or so clones, around 96% of them singletons. The sample was naive CD4+ T cells sorted from blood. The subset here: CD45RA+ positively selected. The receptors stem from a woman in her 30s in good health.

The V and J genes are TRBV18 and TRBJ2-2, with D uncertain. CDR3 length: 14 amino acids. Per the germline V gene, CDR1 is KGHSH and CDR2 is LQKENI. Trimming shortened V by 3 bases and J by 4 bases, and 9 bases separated the two germline ends. The DNA for the CDR3 is TGTGCCAGCTCACCGAATGGGCTCACCGGGGAGCTGTTTTTT. Its translation is CASSPNGLTGELFF.

The chain combines TRBV27 with TRBJ1-1; tentative D call: TRBD1 (6 bases). The CDR3 length is 14 residues. From germline, CDR1 is MNHEY and CDR2 SMNVEV (reference sequence). The germline V and J ends were trimmed by 5 bases and 5 bases, with 15 bases remaining between them. The CDR3 DNA reads as TGTGCCAGCAGTCCGGGACATATCCAGACTGAAGCTTTCTTT. It codes for CASSPGHIQTEAFF.

CDR3 sequence reads: CASTRARTPRANVLTF. The CDR3 nucleotides read TGTGCCAGCACCCGGGCCAGAACTCCGCGGGCCAACGTCCTGACTTTC. The chain couples TRBV7-8 to TRBJ2-6; D not resolved. Germline V gene sequence: CDR1 SGHVS, CDR2 FQNEAQ. Trimming took 7 bases from V and 5 from J, leaving 18 bases between them. This CDR3 has 16 amino acids.

The rearrangement joins TRBV19 to TRBJ2-7; 7 bases fit TRBD2. V trimming: 5 bases; J trimming: 0 bases; junction bases outside the gene matches: 7. From germline, CDR1 is LNHDA and CDR2 SQIVND (reference sequence). CDR3 length: 15 residues. In DNA, the CDR3 is TGTGCCAGTAGTTATTTAGCGGGCTTCTCCTACGAGCAGTACTTC. Translation: CASSYLAGFSYEQYF.

The rearrangement links TRBV5-4 to TRBJ2-5, with TRBD1 matching 8 bases. This CDR3 region has 15 residues. The V segment lost 2 bases and the J segment 2 bases; nucleotides outside the gene matches: 5. CDR1 is SGHNT and CDR2 is YYREEE in the germline V gene (reference sequence). The CDR3 loop is CASSLGTGQQETQYF. CDR3 bases: TGTGCCAGCAGCTTAGGGACAGGACAGCAAGAGACCCAGTACTTC.

V gene TRBV11-2 combines with J gene TRBJ1-5; 7 positions agree with TRBD1. This CDR3 spans 17 amino acids. In germline, CDR1 is SGHAT, CDR2 FQNNGV. Trimming removed 5 bases from V and 0 bases from J; junction bases left unmatched: 10. DNA for the CDR3: TGTGCCAGCAGCCTGGGACAGAATACGCATAGCAATCAGCCCCAGCATTTT. Its protein product is CASSLGQNTHSNQPQHF.

The chain employs TRBV19 and TRBJ2-3; TRBD2 aligns across 12 bases. The germline V gene has CDR1 LNHDA and CDR2 SQIVND (reference sequence). This CDR3 has 16 residues. The J segment lost 0 bases and the V segment lost 3 bases, leaving 1 base of the junction unmatched. In DNA form, the CDR3 reads TGTGCCAGTAGTATGACTAGCGGGAGAAGCACAGATACGCAGTATTTT. Encoded protein: CASSMTSGRSTDTQYF. Using reference TRBV19 and TRBJ2-3 for the parts outside the CDR3, the full variable domain is DGGITQSPKYLFRKEGQNVTLSCEQNLNHDAMYWYRQDPGQGLRLIYYSQIVNDFQKGDIAEGYSVSREKKESFPLTVTSAQKNPTAFYLCASSMTSGRSTDTQYFGPGTRLTVL.

The chain carries TRBV6-1 and TRBJ1-1; D is perhaps TRBD1 (6 bases). Deletions cut 1 base from V and 5 bases from J, with 20 bases between. The CDR3 is 17 amino acids. Germline lookup yields CDR1 MNHNS and CDR2 SASEGT. In DNA, the CDR3 is TGTGCCAGCAGTGAAGAGGGGGGGGACCCCTCATGGACTGAAGCTTTCTTT. Translation: CASSEEGGDPSWTEAFF.

The chain couples TRBV30 to TRBJ2-1, with 9 bases that match TRBD2. Germline V lookup: CDR1 GTSNPN, CDR2 SVGIG (reference sequence). The junction had 6 bases not matched to a gene; V was cut back by 3 bases and J by 0 bases. The CDR3 runs to 16 residues. The CDR3 loop is CAWSRGRVSSYNEQFF. The DNA for the CDR3 is TGTGCCTGGAGCCGCGGGAGGGTGAGCTCCTACAATGAGCAGTTCTTC.

V is TRBV27 and J is TRBJ2-1, with 7 bases aligning to TRBD2. This CDR3 has 16 amino acids. Germline V gene lookup returns CDR1 MNHEY and CDR2 SMNVEV (reference sequence). V was clipped by 1 base and J by 8 bases; unmatched bases: 11. Here the CDR3 reads CASSLYDSRETDEQFF. The DNA of the CDR3 is TGTGCCAGCAGTTTATATGACTCGCGGGAGACGGATGAGCAGTTCTTC.